This is a list of T cell receptor beta chains from one sample in a study of blood T cell repertoires in COVID-19. Produced via immunoSEQ multiplex PCR; TCRdb's table is partial and in-frame only. This repertoire shows more than 250,000 clones, roughly nine tenths found once; its top ten account for roughly 20%. The sample consisted of PBMCs or T cells enriched from blood (not recorded which). Receptors were obtained from a woman under 40 who had recovered from COVID-19. CDR3s include the opening cysteine and the closing phenylalanine or tryptophan. A D gene is named only where the DNA matches it firmly. Size is omitted from some rows. Given values are once, few, many or a class for expanded clones.

.	TRBV28	TRBD1	TRBJ2-2	CASRSGTGGTGELFF	TGTGCCAGCAGGTCCGGGACAGGGGGCACCGGGGAGCTGTTTTTT
.	TRBV28	.	TRBJ1-1	CASSLEAGSEAFF	TGTGCCAGCAGTTTAGAAGCCGGGAGTGAAGCTTTCTTT
.	TRBV7-2	TRBD2	TRBJ2-1	CASSLLAGGLYNEQFF	TGTGCCAGCAGCTTATTAGCGGGGGGCCTTTACAATGAGCAGTTCTTC
.	TRBV11-2	.	TRBJ1-2	CASSLGRRAGGYTF	TGTGCCAGCAGCCTAGGTCGAAGGGCGGGCGGCTACACCTTC
.	TRBV28	.	TRBJ1-2	CASSSNRNYGYTF	TGTGCCAGCAGTTCAAACAGGAACTATGGCTACACCTTC
.	TRBV28	.	TRBJ2-3	CASVGIPDTQYF	TGTGCCAGCGTCGGTATTCCGGATACGCAGTATTTT
.	TRBV28	TRBD2	TRBJ2-7	CASSGLAFYEQYF	TGTGCCAGCAGTGGACTAGCCTTCTACGAGCAGTACTTC
few	TRBV7-2	.	TRBJ2-1	CASTRRAGPYNEQFF	TGTGCCAGCACCCGCAGGGCGGGGCCCTACAATGAGCAGTTCTTC
.	TRBV5-4	.	TRBJ1-2	CASSSAVGESGYTF	TGTGCCAGCAGCTCGGCTGTCGGGGAGAGTGGCTACACCTTC
.	TRBV7-9	TRBD2	TRBJ2-5	CASSSRGHRLAAQETQYF	TGTGCCAGCAGCTCAAGGGGGCACCGACTAGCGGCACAAGAGACCCAGTACTTC
.	TRBV7-2	.	TRBJ2-3	CASSLSHTDTQYF	TGTGCCAGCAGCTTGAGCCACACAGATACGCAGTATTTT
once	TRBV6-1	.	TRBJ1-1	CASSAHLTVDRGNTEAFF	TGTGCCAGCAGTGCCCACCTGACAGTGGACCGCGGGAACACTGAAGCTTTCTTT
.	TRBV5-8	.	TRBJ1-5	CASSQAGLPQHF	TGTGCCAGCAGCCAGGCGGGCTTGCCCCAGCATTTT
.	TRBV9	TRBD2	TRBJ2-3	CASSVAAGGSDTQYF	TGTGCCAGCAGCGTAGCGGCGGGGGGTTCAGATACGCAGTATTTT
.	TRBV2	TRBD1	TRBJ1-2	CASSRGQGAGYTF	TGTGCCAGCAGCCGAGGACAGGGGGCTGGCTACACCTTC
.	TRBV11-1	.	TRBJ1-2	CASSSSGRRGYTF	TGTGCCAGCAGCTCTTCGGGAAGGCGGGGCTACACCTTC
.	TRBV30	TRBD1	TRBJ1-2	CAWRAAGGYGYTF	TGTGCCTGGAGAGCGGCAGGGGGTTATGGCTACACCTTC
.	TRBV7-3	TRBD1	TRBJ2-1	CASSSPGQGNNEQFF	TGTGCCAGCAGCAGCCCGGGACAGGGGAACAATGAGCAGTTCTTC
.	TRBV7-8	.	TRBJ1-2	CASSIGGYYGYTF	TGTGCCAGCAGCATCGGGGGTTACTATGGCTACACCTTC
.	TRBV14	TRBD2	TRBJ2-3	CASSQDKLAGSLDTQYF	TGTGCCAGCAGCCAAGATAAACTAGCGGGTAGCTTAGATACGCAGTATTTT
.	TRBV6-5	.	TRBJ2-7	CASSYTQGEQYF	TGTGCCAGCAGTTACACCCAGGGGGAGCAGTACTTC
.	TRBV5-4	.	TRBJ2-1	CASSLDYNEQFF	TGTGCCAGCAGCCTAGATTACAATGAGCAGTTCTTC
.	TRBV6-1	TRBD1	TRBJ1-2	CASSEGTGVKYGYTF	TGTGCCAGCAGTGAAGGGACAGGGGTGAAATATGGCTACACCTTC
.	TRBV9	.	TRBJ2-7	CASSVRGALPYEQYF	TGTGCCAGCAGCGTAAGGGGTGCTCTTCCCTACGAGCAGTACTTC
.	TRBV5-1	TRBD2	TRBJ2-1	CASSSGLAEYHEQFF	TGCGCCAGCAGCTCGGGACTAGCGGAGTACCATGAGCAGTTCTTC
.	TRBV7-2	TRBD2	TRBJ2-7	CASSLAWTSGRGYEQYF	TGTGCCAGCAGCTTAGCGTGGACTAGCGGGAGGGGGTACGAGCAGTACTTC
.	TRBV18	.	TRBJ1-4	CASSRQGLTASNEKLFF	TGTGCCAGCTCACGTCAGGGATTGACGGCATCTAATGAAAAACTGTTTTTT
few	TRBV1	.	TRBJ2-1	CTSSQDCPLGGGSYNEQFF	TGCACCAGCAGCCAAGATTGCCCCCTTGGGGGGGGTTCCTACAATGAGCAGTTCTTC
.	TRBV19	.	TRBJ2-2	CASTGEDNTGELFF	TGTGCCAGTACGGGAGAGGATAACACCGGGGAGCTGTTTTTT